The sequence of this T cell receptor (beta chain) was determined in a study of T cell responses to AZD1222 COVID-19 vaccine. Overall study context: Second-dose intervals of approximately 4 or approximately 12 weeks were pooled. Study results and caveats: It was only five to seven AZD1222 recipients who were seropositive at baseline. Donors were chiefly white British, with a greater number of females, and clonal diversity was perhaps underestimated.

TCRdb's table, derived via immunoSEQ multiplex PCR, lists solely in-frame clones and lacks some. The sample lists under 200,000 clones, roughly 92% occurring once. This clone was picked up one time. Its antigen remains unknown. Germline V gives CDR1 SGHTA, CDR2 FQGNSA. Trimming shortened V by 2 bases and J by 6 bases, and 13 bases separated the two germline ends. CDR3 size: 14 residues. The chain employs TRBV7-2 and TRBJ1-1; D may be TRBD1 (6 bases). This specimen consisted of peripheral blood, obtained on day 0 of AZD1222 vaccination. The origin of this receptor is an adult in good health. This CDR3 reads CASSLSQGSAEAFF. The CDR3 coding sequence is TGTGCCAGCAGCTTATCACAGGGATCCGCTGAAGCTTTCTTT.